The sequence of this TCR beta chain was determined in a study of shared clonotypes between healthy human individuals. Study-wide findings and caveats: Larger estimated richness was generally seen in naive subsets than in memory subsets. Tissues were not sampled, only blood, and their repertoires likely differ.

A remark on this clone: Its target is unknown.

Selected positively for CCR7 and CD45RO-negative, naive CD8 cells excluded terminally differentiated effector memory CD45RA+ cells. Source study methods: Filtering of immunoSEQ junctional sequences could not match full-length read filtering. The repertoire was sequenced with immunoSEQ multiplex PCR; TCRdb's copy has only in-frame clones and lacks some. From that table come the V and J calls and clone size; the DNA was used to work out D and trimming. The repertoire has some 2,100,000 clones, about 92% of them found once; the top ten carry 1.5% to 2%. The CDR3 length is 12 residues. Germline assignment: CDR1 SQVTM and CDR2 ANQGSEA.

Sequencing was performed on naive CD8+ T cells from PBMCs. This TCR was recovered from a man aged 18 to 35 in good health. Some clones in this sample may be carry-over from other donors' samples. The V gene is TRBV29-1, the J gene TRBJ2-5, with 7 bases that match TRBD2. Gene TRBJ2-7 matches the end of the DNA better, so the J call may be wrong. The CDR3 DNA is TGCAGCGTTGTGGGGGGGGACTACGAGCAGTACTTC. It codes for CSVVGGDYEQYF.